The source of this T cell receptor beta chain is a study of blood T cells in healthy people across ages. V gave up 1 base and J gave up 3 bases, with 13 bases separating them. Germline-derived CDR1 and CDR2 are MNHNS and SASEGT. The CDR3 extends over 15 amino acids. Primers used in a second PCR of about 7 to 11 cycles were a sample-barcoded 5' primer and a J-beta primer mix. One entry per CDR3 protein, called by TCRdb with MiXCR from the 5' RACE reads. Among hundreds of thousands of distinct CDR3 sequences listed, around 52% were seen once. Each sample provided at least 6 micrograms of extracted total RNA.

Sample: blood. The V gene is TRBV6-1, the J gene TRBJ2-7; no firm D call. This receptor was obtained from a woman aged 80 or older in good health. CDR3 protein: CASSEDQDRYYEQYF. In DNA, the CDR3 is TGTGCCAGCAGTGAAGACCAGGACCGATACTACGAGCAGTACTTC.